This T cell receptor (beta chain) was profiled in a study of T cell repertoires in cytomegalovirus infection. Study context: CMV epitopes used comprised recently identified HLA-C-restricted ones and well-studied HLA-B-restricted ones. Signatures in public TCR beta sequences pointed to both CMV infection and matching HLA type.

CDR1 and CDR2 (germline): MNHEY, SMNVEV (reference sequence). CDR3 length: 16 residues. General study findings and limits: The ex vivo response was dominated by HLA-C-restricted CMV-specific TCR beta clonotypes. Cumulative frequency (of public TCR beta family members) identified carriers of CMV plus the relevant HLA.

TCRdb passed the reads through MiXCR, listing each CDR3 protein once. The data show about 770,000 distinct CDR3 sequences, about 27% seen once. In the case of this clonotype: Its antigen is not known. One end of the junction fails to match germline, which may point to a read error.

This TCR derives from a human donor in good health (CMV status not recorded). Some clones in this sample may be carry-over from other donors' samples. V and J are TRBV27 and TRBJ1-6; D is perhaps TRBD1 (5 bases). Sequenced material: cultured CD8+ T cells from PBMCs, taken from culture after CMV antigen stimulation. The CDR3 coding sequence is TGTGCCAGCTGTTTATCGGGGCCCTCGGCGAATTCACCCCTCCACTTT. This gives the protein CASCLSGPSANSPLHF.